This T cell receptor beta chain was sequenced in a study of blood T cell repertoires in COVID-19. Overall study: Samples of COVID-19 (acute and convalescent) were obtained from the United States, Italy and Spain. From T cells, B-cell-depleted T cells, or PBMCs came the material, which was cDNA or gDNA.

This table comes from immunoSEQ multiplex PCR, and its TCRdb copy is limited to in-frame clones, with some not included. The sample lists roughly 140,000 clones; approximately 80% were seen once. J gave up 15 bases and V 4 bases, and 6 bases lay outside the gene matches. The length of the CDR3 is 12 residues. The germline V gene encodes CDR1 MNHEY and CDR2 SVGAGI. Sequencing was carried out using peripheral blood. The TCR was taken from a woman between 45 and 65 years old in a cohort sampled during active or convalescent COVID-19. The chain uses TRBV6-5 and TRBJ2-1, with 10 positions matching TRBD2. DNA of the CDR3: TGTGCCAGCAGTTCGCTAGCGGGGGTGTGGTTCTTC. It specifies CASSSLAGVWFF.